A single sample gave rise to the 8 T cell receptor beta chains below, sequenced in a study of T cell changes during pregnancy in multiple sclerosis. The table came from immunoSEQ multiplex PCR; TCRdb's copy has only in-frame clones and leaves some out. The sample lists some 60,000 clones; approximately 90% were seen once. The sample here was peripheral blood, taken after pregnancy. The receptors were gathered from a female donor in good health, enrolled as a control in a pregnancy study.

The chain has TRBV2 and TRBJ1-2; the D gene is possibly TRBD1 (6 bases). The CDR3 totals 13 residues. Germline values: CDR1 SNHLY, CDR2 FYNNEI. Trimming removed 6 bases at V and 1 base at J, with 9 bases between. The CDR3 DNA is TGTGCCAGCAGGGACAGTTTTAACTATGGCTACACCTTC. It translates to CASRDSFNYGYTF. The full variable domain, with the rest looked up from reference TRBV2 and TRBJ1-2, is EPEVTQTPSHQVTQMGQEVILRCVPISNHLYFYWYRQILGQKVEFLVSFYNNEISEKSEIFDDQFSVERPDGSNFTLKIRSTKLEDSAMYFCASRDSFNYGYTFGSGTRLTVV.

The J gene is TRBJ2-7, the V gene TRBV28; D may be TRBD1 (5 bases). Germline CDR1 and CDR2: MDHEN and SYDVKM. The CDR3 sequence is 13 residues long. Trimming took off 4 bases at V and 3 bases at J, with 10 bases between the two ends. The CDR3 DNA is TGTGCCAGCAGTTCCCCAGGACACTACGAGCAGTACTTC. Residues: CASSSPGHYEQYF.

The V call is TRBV28, the J call TRBJ1-2; D is perhaps TRBD1 (5 bases). The CDR3 contains 13 residues. The germline V gene has CDR1 MDHEN and CDR2 SYDVKM. Between the trimmed V and J ends, which lost 3 bases and 3 bases, there was a span of 8 bases. Here the CDR3 reads CASSFRGYYGYTF. Here the CDR3 DNA reads TGTGCCAGCAGTTTTAGGGGTTACTATGGCTACACCTTC.

The chain employs TRBV18 and TRBJ2-7; 10 nucleotides align to TRBD1. This CDR3 is 15 amino acids long. The V gene's germline CDR1 is KGHSH and CDR2 LQKENI. With V trimmed by 8 bases and J by 2 bases, 9 bases remained unmatched. DNA of the CDR3: TGTGCCAGCACACTAGGGACAGGGGTCGCCTACGAGCAGTACTTC. This codes for CASTLGTGVAYEQYF.

The chain carries TRBV1 and TRBJ2-7; the table's D call, TRBD1, was not checked against the DNA. TRBV1 is tagged as a pseudogene. The CDR3 has 15 residues. For the CDR3, the DNA is TGCACCAGCAGCGCCCCCGGGACAGGGGGCTACGAGCAGTACTTC. Protein: CTSSAPGTGGYEQYF.

J is TRBJ1-3 and V is TRBV18; D might be TRBD1 (5 bases). The CDR3 is made up of 13 amino acids. CDR1 KGHSH and CDR2 LQKENI come from the germline V gene. Trimming stripped 2 bases from V and 8 bases from J, with 10 bases between. The CDR3 here is CASSPAKGDTIYF. The CDR3 nucleotides are TGTGCCAGCTCACCAGCCAAAGGGGACACCATATATTTT.

V gene TRBV29-1 combines with J gene TRBJ2-2, with TRBD1 matching 9 bases. Germline V gives CDR1 SQVTM, CDR2 ANQGSEA. The CDR3 runs 15 residues. The ends lost 7 bases at V and 6 bases at J; junction bases unmatched: 12. CDR3 DNA: TGCAGCGCCACGGATAACAGGGGGCTCGCCGGGGAGCTGTTTTTT. Translated, it gives CSATDNRGLAGELFF.

The rearrangement links TRBV2 to TRBJ2-2; 10 nucleotides align to TRBD2. Germline CDR1 SNHLY, CDR2 FYNNEI. This CDR3 contains 15 residues. J lost 2 bases, V lost 6 bases, and 3 bases had no gene match. The CDR3 region has the DNA TGTGCCAGCAGAGTAGCGGGAGGTAACACCGGGGAGCTGTTTTTT. Translation: CASRVAGGNTGELFF.